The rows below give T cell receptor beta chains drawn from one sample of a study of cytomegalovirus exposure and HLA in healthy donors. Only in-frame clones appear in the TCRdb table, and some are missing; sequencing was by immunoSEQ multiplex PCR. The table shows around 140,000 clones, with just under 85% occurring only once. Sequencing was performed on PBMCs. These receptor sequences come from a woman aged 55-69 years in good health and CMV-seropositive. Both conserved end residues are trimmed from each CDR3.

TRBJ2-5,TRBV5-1,ASSSGRLAGVETQY
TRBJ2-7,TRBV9,ASSVGGTGSYEQY
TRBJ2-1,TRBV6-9,ASSYPVHRGPSYNEQF
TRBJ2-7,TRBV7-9,ASSLMTVTYEQY
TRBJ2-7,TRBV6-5,ASSQRGTGSYEQY
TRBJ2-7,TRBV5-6,ASSQGTVLPSYEQY
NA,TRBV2,ASRAGSSSYEQY
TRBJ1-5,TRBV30,AWTRGPNQPQH
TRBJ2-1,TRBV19,ASSSGSGGSYNEQF
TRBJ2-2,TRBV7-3,ASSPYATGELF
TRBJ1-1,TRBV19,ASSMADRGFTEAF
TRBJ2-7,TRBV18,ASSGAYEQY
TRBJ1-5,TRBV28,ASSSGGMPQH
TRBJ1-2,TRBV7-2,ASSLGTGGPYGYT
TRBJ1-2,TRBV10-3,AIPTAEGYGYT
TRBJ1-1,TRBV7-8,ASSLGQGNTEAF
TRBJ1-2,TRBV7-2,ASSPRTGDSGYT
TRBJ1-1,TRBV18,ASSQGLRTEAF
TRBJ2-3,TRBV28,ASSFSGRASTDTQY
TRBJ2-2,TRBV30,AWSVKSGRAVGELF
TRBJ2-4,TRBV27,ASSLRTSVIAKNIQY
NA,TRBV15,ATSRGTSGSFDSYEQY
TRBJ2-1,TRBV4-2,ASSQEPPPSEQF
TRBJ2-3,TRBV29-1,SDAGNYDTQY
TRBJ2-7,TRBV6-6,ASRAIEGRGYEQY
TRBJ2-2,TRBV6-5,AARRGSGELF
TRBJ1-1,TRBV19,ASSIDLSQGNTEAF
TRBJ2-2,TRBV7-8,ASSLGLSGELF
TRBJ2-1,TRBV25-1,ASRPPGNEQF
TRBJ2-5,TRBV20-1,SATVQETQY
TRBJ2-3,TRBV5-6,ASSLMSGRWDTQY
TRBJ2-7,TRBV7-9,ASIPGLADSYEQY
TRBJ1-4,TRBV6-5,ASRLTGFGEKLF
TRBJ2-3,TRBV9,ASSASTSGSTDTQY
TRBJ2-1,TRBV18,ASSPWTDSRSNARNEQF
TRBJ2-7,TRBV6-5,ASTARTGHPVEQY
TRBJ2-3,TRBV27,ASSLSGTRIDTQY
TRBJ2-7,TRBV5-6,ASSLVAGGPSYEQY
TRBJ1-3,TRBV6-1,ASSEAGYGNTIY
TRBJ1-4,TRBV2,ASSEDRGNEKLF